A selection of T cell receptor beta chains follows, all from one sample in a study of T-cell memory formation after mild COVID-19. MiXCR, run by TCRdb on the 5' RACE reads, gives a single entry per CDR3 protein. The data show 280,000 or so distinct CDR3 sequences, roughly 8% seen once. Source material: PBMCs or a T cell subset sorted from them (not recorded which). The receptors derive from a man aged 18 to 30 who had mild COVID-19 (a few samples of this study predate the infection). Cell type and time point are not known. Each CDR3 is given with its conserved first and last residue. D genes are given only for firm matches. Clone size is not always given. Where it is, it says once, few, many or a class for expanded clones.

size: few
V: TRBV25-1
J: TRBJ2-5
D: TRBD2
CDR3: CASRRTRSQETQYF
DNA: TGTGCCAGCAGAAGGACTAGGTCCCAAGAGACCCAGTACTTC

size: -
V: TRBV4-2
J: TRBJ2-3
D: TRBD1
CDR3: CASSRPDREDTQYF
DNA: TGTGCCAGCAGCCGACCAGACAGGGAAGATACGCAGTATTTT

size: -
V: TRBV5-1
J: TRBJ1-1
D: -
CDR3: CASSWEEGRGNTEAFF
DNA: TGCGCCAGCAGCTGGGAAGAGGGGAGAGGGAACACTGAAGCTTTCTTT

size: many
V: TRBV7-3
J: TRBJ2-3
D: -
CDR3: CASSRRAGEDTQYF
DNA: TGTGCCAGCAGCCGAAGGGCAGGGGAAGATACGCAGTATTTT

size: many
V: TRBV7-2
J: TRBJ2-4
D: TRBD2
CDR3: CASSRDYGAKNIQYF
DNA: TGTGCCAGCAGCAGGGACTACGGGGCCAAAAACATTCAGTACTTC

size: -
V: TRBV20-1
J: TRBJ2-5
D: -
CDR3: CSAARGRPETQYF
DNA: TGCAGTGCTGCGCGGGGACGGCCAGAGACCCAGTACTTC

size: few
V: TRBV5-5
J: TRBJ2-5
D: TRBD1
CDR3: CASSLIDRGLETQYF
DNA: TGTGCCAGCAGCTTAATTGACAGGGGGTTAGAGACCCAGTACTTC

size: -
V: TRBV11-2
J: TRBJ2-6
D: -
CDR3: CASSLARGANVLTF
DNA: TGTGCCAGCAGCTTAGCCCGAGGGGCCAACGTCCTGACTTTC

size: few
V: TRBV2
J: TRBJ1-5
D: -
CDR3: CASRGVKGILPQHF
DNA: TGTGCCAGCAGGGGCGTGAAGGGGATCCTCCCCCAGCATTTT

size: many
V: TRBV5-1
J: TRBJ2-3
D: -
CDR3: CASSLEGQSADTQYF
DNA: TGCGCCAGCAGCTTGGAGGGGCAAAGCGCAGATACGCAGTATTTT

size: few
V: TRBV7-8
J: TRBJ2-2
D: TRBD1
CDR3: CASSLSTGVTGELFF
DNA: TGTGCCAGCAGCCTATCCACAGGGGTCACCGGGGAGCTGTTTTTT

size: few
V: TRBV9
J: TRBJ1-6
D: -
CDR3: CASSSSSWQTNSPLHF
DNA: TGTGCCAGCAGCTCATCCTCGTGGCAGACTAATTCACCCCTCCACTTT

size: few
V: TRBV29-1
J: TRBJ1-2
D: -
CDR3: CSVVGDGPNYGYTF
DNA: TGCAGCGTTGTAGGGGACGGCCCAAACTATGGCTACACCTTC

size: many
V: TRBV7-2
J: TRBJ2-5
D: -
CDR3: CASSYRFGSETQYF
DNA: TGTGCCAGCAGCTACCGATTTGGGTCGGAGACCCAGTACTTC

size: -
V: TRBV20-1
J: TRBJ1-1
D: -
CDR3: CSAGTNGGRGTEAFF
DNA: TGCAGTGCTGGAACCAACGGGGGGCGCGGGACTGAAGCTTTCTTT

size: few
V: TRBV3-1
J: TRBJ2-3
D: -
CDR3: CASSRTSGYYTDTQYF
DNA: TGTGCCAGCAGCCGCACGAGCGGGTACTACACAGATACGCAGTATTTT

size: few
V: TRBV12-3/TRBV12-4
J: TRBJ2-5
D: TRBD1
CDR3: CASSPNSGTGGETQYF
DNA: TGTGCCAGCAGTCCGAACTCCGGGACAGGGGGAGAGACCCAGTACTTC

size: many
V: TRBV6-2/TRBV6-3
J: TRBJ2-7
D: -
CDR3: CASSEPGSSYEQYF
DNA: TGTGCCAGCAGTGAACCCGGGTCCTCCTACGAGCAGTACTTC

size: many
V: TRBV4-1
J: TRBJ1-4
D: -
CDR3: CASSPTVATNEKLFF
DNA: TGCGCCAGCAGCCCGACGGTCGCAACTAATGAAAAACTGTTTTTT

size: few
V: TRBV14
J: TRBJ1-5
D: -
CDR3: CASSQDGQQPQHF
DNA: TGTGCCAGCAGCCAAGATGGGCAACAGCCCCAGCATTTT

size: -
V: TRBV20-1
J: TRBJ1-4
D: TRBD1
CDR3: CSALDTGGLNEKLFF
DNA: TGCAGTGCTCTAGATACAGGGGGCCTAAATGAAAAACTGTTTTTT

size: -
V: TRBV11-2
J: TRBJ2-3
D: -
CDR3: CASSPSGYTQYF
DNA: TGTGCCAGCAGCCCTAGTGGGTATACGCAGTATTTT

size: many
V: TRBV6-6
J: TRBJ2-4
D: -
CDR3: CASSQELEDDQYF
DNA: TGTGCCAGCAGCCAAGAACTGGAGGACGACCAGTACTTC

size: -
V: TRBV7-2
J: TRBJ2-3
D: TRBD1
CDR3: CASSLRQGTPSQYF
DNA: TGTGCCAGCAGCTTACGACAGGGCACTCCCTCGCAGTATTTT

size: -
V: TRBV6-6
J: TRBJ2-3
D: -
CDR3: CASTHSGGDTQYF
DNA: TGTGCCAGCACCCACTCCGGGGGAGATACGCAGTATTTT

size: -
V: TRBV4-1
J: TRBJ1-1
D: -
CDR3: CASSRSGDTEAFF
DNA: TGCGCCAGCAGCCGATCCGGGGACACTGAAGCTTTCTTT

size: few
V: TRBV20-1
J: TRBJ2-3
D: -
CDR3: CSAARRVDTQYF
DNA: TGCAGTGCCGCCCGGAGGGTGGATACGCAGTATTTT

size: few
V: TRBV6-1
J: TRBJ2-2
D: -
CDR3: CASRVSDGNTGELFF
DNA: TGTGCCAGCAGAGTTTCCGACGGGAACACCGGGGAGCTGTTTTTT

size: many
V: TRBV12-3/TRBV12-4
J: TRBJ1-1
D: -
CDR3: CASSFLGLGAFF
DNA: TGTGCCAGCAGTTTTCTCGGGTTGGGAGCTTTCTTT

size: few
V: TRBV7-3
J: TRBJ1-1
D: -
CDR3: CASSLSAGNTEAFF
DNA: TGTGCCAGCAGCCTATCGGCAGGGAACACTGAAGCTTTCTTT

size: few
V: TRBV7-9
J: TRBJ2-3
D: -
CDR3: CASRPRRAWAADTDTQYF
DNA: TGTGCCAGCAGGCCCCGCAGGGCTTGGGCAGCAGACACAGATACGCAGTATTTT

size: few
V: TRBV5-1
J: TRBJ2-3
D: -
CDR3: CASSLSALSADTQYF
DNA: TGCGCCAGCAGCTTGAGCGCCTTGTCGGCGGATACGCAGTATTTT

size: -
V: TRBV20-1
J: TRBJ2-3
D: TRBD1
CDR3: CSASGTGIDTQYF
DNA: TGCAGTGCTAGCGGGACAGGGATAGATACGCAGTATTTT

size: few
V: TRBV5-1
J: TRBJ1-4
D: TRBD1
CDR3: CASSLFGQATNEKLFF
DNA: TGCGCCAGCAGCTTGTTTGGACAGGCTACTAATGAAAAACTGTTTTTT

size: many
V: TRBV5-1
J: TRBJ1-1
D: TRBD1
CDR3: CASSYYRGPETEAFF
DNA: TGCGCCAGCAGCTATTACAGGGGGCCTGAGACTGAAGCTTTCTTT

size: -
V: TRBV6-5
J: TRBJ2-2
D: TRBD1
CDR3: CASSHRGRVTGELFF
DNA: TGTGCCAGCAGTCACAGGGGCAGGGTTACCGGGGAGCTGTTTTTT

size: -
V: TRBV4-1
J: TRBJ2-5
D: -
CDR3: CASSPPLSETQYF
DNA: TGCGCCAGCAGCCCCCCGCTTTCAGAGACCCAGTACTTC

size: few
V: TRBV20-1
J: TRBJ1-5
D: TRBD1
CDR3: CSAPDRVKGNQPQHF
DNA: TGCAGTGCCCCGGACAGGGTGAAGGGCAATCAGCCCCAGCATTTT

size: few
V: TRBV4-1
J: TRBJ2-3
D: TRBD2
CDR3: CASSHIAGLRTDTQYF
DNA: TGCGCCAGCAGCCATATAGCGGGACTACGCACAGATACGCAGTATTTT

size: -
V: TRBV12-3/TRBV12-4
J: TRBJ2-5
D: -
CDR3: CASSLGALGTQYF
DNA: TGTGCCAGCAGTTTGGGGGCCCTGGGGACCCAGTACTTC

size: few
V: TRBV20-1
J: TRBJ2-7
D: -
CDR3: CSASFGATPYEQYF
DNA: TGCAGTGCTAGTTTTGGGGCTACACCCTACGAGCAGTACTTC